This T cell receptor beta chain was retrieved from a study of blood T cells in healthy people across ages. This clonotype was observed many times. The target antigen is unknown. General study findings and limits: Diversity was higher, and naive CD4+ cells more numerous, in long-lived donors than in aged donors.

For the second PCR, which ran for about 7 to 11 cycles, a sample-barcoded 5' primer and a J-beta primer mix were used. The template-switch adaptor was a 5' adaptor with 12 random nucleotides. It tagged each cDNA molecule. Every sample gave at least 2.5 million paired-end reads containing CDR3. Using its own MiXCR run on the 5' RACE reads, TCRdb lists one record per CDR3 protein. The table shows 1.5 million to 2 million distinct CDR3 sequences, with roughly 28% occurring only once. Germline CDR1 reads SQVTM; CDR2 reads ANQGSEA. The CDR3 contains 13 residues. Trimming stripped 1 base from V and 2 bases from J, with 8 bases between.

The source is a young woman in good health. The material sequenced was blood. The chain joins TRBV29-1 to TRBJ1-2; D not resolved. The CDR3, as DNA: TGCAGCGTTGAAGGTGGGGTGAACTATGGCTACACCTTC. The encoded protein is CSVEGGVNYGYTF.